This entry lists 14 T cell receptor beta chains sequenced from one sample in a study of blood T cells in healthy people across ages. Through a sample-barcoded 5' primer and a J-beta primer mix, a second PCR was run for roughly 6 to 11 cycles. TCRdb reprocessed the 5' RACE reads with MiXCR, giving one entry per CDR3 protein. This table has 1,500,000 or so distinct CDR3 sequences, 55% to 75% appearing once. The source material was blood. The receptors were sampled from a man younger than 35 in good health.

A single count supports this clonotype. The chain carries TRBV7-2 and TRBJ1-5; 7 nucleotides agree with TRBD1. J was trimmed by 5 bases and V by 5 bases; bases with no gene match: 6. The germline V gene has CDR1 SGHTA and CDR2 FQGNSA. The CDR3 has 14 amino acids. The CDR3 region is CASSTTGRHQPQHF. The CDR3 DNA is TGTGCCAGCAGCACGACAGGGAGGCATCAGCCCCAGCATTTT. Variable domain in full (rest from reference TRBV7-2 and TRBJ1-5): GAGVSQSPSNKVTEKGKDVELRCDPISGHTALYWYRQSLGQGLEFLIYFQGNSAPDKSGLPSDRFSAERTGGSVSTLTIQRTQQEDSAVYLCASSTTGRHQPQHFGDGTRLSIL.

CDR3 in amino acids: CASSQDAGGAFGYTF. The DNA of the CDR3 is TGTGCCAGCAGCCAAGATGCCGGGGGCGCTTTTGGCTACACCTTC. V usage is TRBV14 and J usage is TRBJ1-2, with D maybe TRBD1 (6 bases). Trimming took 0 bases from V and 7 from J, leaving 15 bases between them. Per the germline V gene, CDR1 is SGHDN and CDR2 is FVKESK. CDR3 size: 15 residues.

The chain links TRBV6-5 to TRBJ2-4; D unclear. The J call is doubtful: the DNA matches TRBJ2-7 better. The CDR3 covers 18 residues. The germline gives CDR1 MNHEY, CDR2 SVGAGI. The CDR3 here is CASSYPPPSRSKLYEQYF. In nucleotides, the CDR3 is TGTGCCAGCAGTTACCCACCCCCAAGCAGATCAAAACTCTACGAGCAGTACTTC.

The rearrangement joins TRBV10-3 to TRBJ2-5; D is undetermined. The V and J ends lost 6 bases and 0 bases respectively, with 11 bases between them. CDR1 ENHRY and CDR2 SYGVKD come from the germline V gene. The CDR3 runs to 14 residues. The CDR3 here is CAISPDLYQETQYF. CDR3 nucleotide sequence: TGTGCCATCAGCCCGGACCTGTACCAAGAGACCCAGTACTTC.

This clonotype was counted between two and nine times. This chain uses TRBV7-9 with TRBJ2-1, with 12 bases lining up with TRBD2. The CDR3 runs 17 residues. J gave up 4 bases and V 7 bases, and 11 bases lay outside the gene matches. Germline CDR1 reads SEHNR; CDR2 reads FQNEAQ (reference sequence). This CDR3 is CASIPTGTSGPYNEQFF. The DNA of the CDR3 is TGTGCCAGCATCCCAACCGGGACTAGCGGGCCTTACAATGAGCAGTTCTTC. Complete variable domain (other parts from reference TRBV7-9 and TRBJ2-1): DTGVSQNPRHKITKRGQNVTFRCDPISEHNRLYWYRQTLGQGPEFLTYFQNEAQLEKSRLLSDRFSAERPKGSFSTLEIQRTEQGDSAMYLCASIPTGTSGPYNEQFFGPGTRLTVL.

The chain is built from TRBV15 and TRBJ2-5; a possible D gene is TRBD2 (5 bases). The ends were cut back, 5 bases at V and 4 bases at J, with 17 bases in the middle. CDR3 size: 15 residues. Germline CDR1 reads LNHNV; CDR2 reads YYDKDF (reference sequence). Here the CDR3 DNA reads TGTGCCACCAGCCGACCTACTAGGGCCTCAGAGACCCAGTACTTC. This gives the protein CATSRPTRASETQYF.

The rearrangement links TRBV7-8 to TRBJ2-3; TRBD2 is a possible D gene (5 bases). Germline loops: CDR1 SGHVS, CDR2 FQNEAQ. V lost 2 bases to trimming and J lost 7 bases, with 16 bases between them. This CDR3 has 15 residues. Written as DNA, the CDR3 is TGTGCCAGCAGCTTAAGGCGCGGGTACGGGAATACGCAGTATTTT. Translating gives CASSLRRGYGNTQYF. The whole variable domain, filled in from reference TRBV7-8 and TRBJ2-3, reads GAGVSQSPRYKVAKRGQDVALRCDPISGHVSLFWYQQALGQGPEFLTYFQNEAQLDKSGLPSDRFFAERPEGSVSTLKIQRTQQEDSAVYLCASSLRRGYGNTQYFGPGTRLTVL.

Here the CDR3 reads CASSQRREQFF. CDR3 DNA: TGTGCCAGCAGCCAACGCCGAGAGCAGTTCTTC. The chain joins TRBV3-1 to TRBJ2-1; D not resolved. The length of the CDR3 is 11 residues. CDR1 is LGHDT, CDR2 YNNKEL, per germline (reference sequence). Trimming left V 2 bases short and J 10 bases short, with 6 bases between.

The chain employs TRBV29-1 and TRBJ2-1; the D gene is possibly TRBD2 (5 bases). CDR1 SQVTM and CDR2 ANQGSEA come from the germline V gene. Trimming took 2 bases from V and 3 from J, leaving 8 bases between them. The CDR3 is made up of 13 amino acids. CDR3 sequence (DNA): TGCAGCGTTGAACAGACTAACTACAATGAGCAGTTCTTC. Encoded protein: CSVEQTNYNEQFF.

This clonotype was seen only a few times. The chain combines TRBV29-1 with TRBJ2-1; no definite D call. V gave up 5 bases and J gave up 8 bases, with 10 bases separating them. Germline V lookup: CDR1 SQVTM, CDR2 ANQGSEA. There are 11 residues in the CDR3. The CDR3 DNA sequence: TGCAGCGTTAAATTTCAGTATGAGCAGTTCTTC. Its translation: CSVKFQYEQFF.

This chain joins TRBV15 and TRBJ2-7; 7 bases line up with TRBD2. V was clipped by 7 bases and J by 1 base; unmatched bases: 7. Germline V gene sequence: CDR1 LNHNV, CDR2 YYDKDF (reference sequence). CDR3 length: 14 residues. The CDR3 here is CATTKRGGSYEQYF. The DNA for the CDR3 is TGTGCCACCACCAAACGCGGGGGTTCCTACGAGCAGTACTTC. The full variable domain, with the rest looked up from reference TRBV15 and TRBJ2-7, is DAMVIQNPRYQVTQFGKPVTLSCSQTLNHNVMYWYQQKSSQAPKLLFHYYDKDFNNEADTPDNFQSRRPNTSFCFLDIRSPGLGDTAMYLCATTKRGGSYEQYFGPGTRLTVT.

V gene TRBV12-3 or TRBV12-4 combines with J gene TRBJ1-5; D is unresolved. The V end lost 6 bases, the J end lost 5 bases, and 23 bases lay between the germline ends. CDR3 length: 17 amino acids. The CDR3 DNA reads as TGTGCCAGCAGCCCTTACTGGCCCCCATGGACGGATCAGCCCCAGCATTTT. This encodes CASSPYWPPWTDQPQHF.

The CDR3 sequence is CASSLHPRAGANVLTF. The CDR3 DNA sequence: TGCGCCAGCAGCTTACACCCACGCGCTGGGGCCAACGTCCTGACTTTC. This chain links TRBV5-1 with TRBJ2-6; unclear D gene. This CDR3 has 16 residues. Trimming took 2 bases from V and 2 from J, leaving 11 bases between them. Germline-derived CDR1 and CDR2 are SGHRS and YFSETQ.

This clonotype has just a few counts. V gene TRBV12-3 or TRBV12-4 combines with J gene TRBJ2-5; unclear D gene. This CDR3 is built from 13 residues. V shed 3 bases and J shed 5 bases, with 10 bases lying between them. DNA for the CDR3: TGTGCCAGCAGTTTCACCAGCTCGGAGACCCAGTACTTC. It encodes CASSFTSSETQYF.